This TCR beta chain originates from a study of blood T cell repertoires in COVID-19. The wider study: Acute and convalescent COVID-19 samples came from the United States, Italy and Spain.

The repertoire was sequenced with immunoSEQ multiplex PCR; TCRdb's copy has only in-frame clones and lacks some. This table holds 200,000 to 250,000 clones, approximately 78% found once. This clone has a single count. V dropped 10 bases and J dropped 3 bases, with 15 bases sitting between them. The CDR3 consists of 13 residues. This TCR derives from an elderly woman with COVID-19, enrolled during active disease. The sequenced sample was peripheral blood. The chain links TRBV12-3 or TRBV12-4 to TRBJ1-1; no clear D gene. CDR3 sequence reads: CATKRLPDTEAFF. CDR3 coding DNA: TGTGCCACCAAGAGACTCCCGGACACTGAAGCTTTCTTT.